This entry features one TCR beta chain sequence. Its antigen is not identified. The junction departs from the called germline gene at one end, perhaps through a read error. The germline CDR1 and CDR2 sequences are SEHNR and FQNEAQ (reference sequence). The CDR3 loop spans 12 amino acids. This entry is derived from a study of cytomegalovirus exposure and HLA in healthy donors. The study's findings and limits: It was taken for granted in presence/absence analyses that sequencing depth across donors was roughly uniform.

PCR employed 60 Vbeta and 13 Jbeta primers. Profiling relied on immunoSEQ multiplex PCR, and the TCRdb table lists in-frame clones only, not all of them. The sample includes approximately 100,000 clones, approximately 89% of them seen just once. The V gene is TRBV7-9, the J gene TRBJ1-6; D gene unclear. What was sequenced was PBMCs. The receptor's source is a man aged 25-45 years in good health and CMV-seronegative. The CDR3: CSSSLVESPLHF. CDR3 bases: TGTTCCAGCAGCTTAGTGGAGTCACCCCTCCACTTT.